A single sample is the source of the 19 T cell receptor beta chains below, sequenced in a study of blood T cell repertoires in COVID-19. Measured with immunoSEQ multiplex PCR; TCRdb has only the in-frame clones, and not every one. The data show 150,000 to 200,000 clones, less than 90% seen once. The sample taken for sequencing was PBMCs or T cells enriched from blood (not recorded which). The receptor set was obtained from a human donor with acute COVID-19. The donor label of this sample is uncertain.

The sample holds one count of this clone. Written as DNA, the CDR3 is TGTGCCAGCAGCCCTGGACAGATCGGGTCCTACGAGCAGTACTTC. This sequence encodes CASSPGQIGSYEQYF. V and J are TRBV27 and TRBJ2-7; possibly TRBD1 for D (6 bases). The CDR3 runs to 15 residues. Germline lookup yields CDR1 MNHEY and CDR2 SMNVEV (reference sequence). V lost 6 bases and J 1 base, leaving 16 bases between the germline ends.

The rearrangement joins TRBV15 to TRBJ1-5; 8 positions agree with TRBD1. Germline CDR1 and CDR2: LNHNV and YYDKDF (reference sequence). V trimming: 0 bases; J trimming: 5 bases; junction bases outside the gene matches: 9. This CDR3 comprises 17 residues. Here the CDR3 DNA reads TGTGCCACCAGCAGAGATCCTCAGGGGGCAGGGGATCAGCCCCAGCATTTT. Its translation is CATSRDPQGAGDQPQHF.

The chain is built from TRBV9 and TRBJ2-3; D is possibly TRBD2 (5 bases). In germline, CDR1 is SGDLS, CDR2 YYNGEE. V was pared by 0 bases and J by 2 bases, with 7 bases between. This CDR3 region has 14 residues. CDR3 protein: CASSVARDTDTQYF. The CDR3 DNA reads as TGTGCCAGCAGCGTAGCACGGGACACAGATACGCAGTATTTT.

The chain recombines TRBV18 with TRBJ1-5; no definite D call. The CDR3 is 13 residues long. Germline CDR1 is KGHSH and CDR2 is LQKENI. The ends were cut back, 1 base at V and 6 bases at J, with 7 bases in the middle. Written as DNA, the CDR3 is TGTGCCAGCTCACCACAGGAGACTCAGCCCCAGCATTTT. The encoded protein is CASSPQETQPQHF.

The chain links TRBV4-1 to TRBJ2-3; 7 bases are shared with TRBD2. J gave up 4 bases and V 0 bases, and 16 bases lay outside the gene matches. CDR1 is MGHRA, CDR2 YSYEKL, per germline. There are 19 residues in the CDR3. This CDR3 reads CASSQEVIGTTFVPDTQYF. The CDR3 nucleotides read TGCGCCAGCAGCCAAGAAGTCATCGGGACTACGTTTGTACCAGATACGCAGTATTTT.

V usage is TRBV19 and J usage is TRBJ1-2; the match to TRBD1 covers 7 bases. There are 15 residues in the CDR3. V lost 2 bases, J lost 5 bases, and 8 bases stayed unmatched. In germline, CDR1 is LNHDA, CDR2 SQIVND (reference sequence). The DNA of the CDR3 is TGTGCCAGTAGTATATCCCGGACAGGCGGTTATGGCTACACCTTC. This gives the protein CASSISRTGGYGYTF.

This chain connects TRBV5-1 to TRBJ2-7; possible D gene TRBD1, 5 bases. Germline V gene sequence: CDR1 SGHRS, CDR2 YFSETQ. V was cut by 1 base and J by 2 bases, with 7 bases left in between. CDR3 length: 13 amino acids. The CDR3 loop reads CASSLSGTYEQYF. The CDR3 bases are TGCGCCAGCAGCTTGTCAGGGACCTACGAGCAGTACTTC. Supplemented by reference TRBV5-1 and TRBJ2-7, the full variable domain reads KAGVTQTPRYLIKTRGQQVTLSCSPISGHRSVSWYQQTPGQGLQFLFEYFSETQRNKGNFPGRFSGRQFSNSRSEMNVSTLELGDSALYLCASSLSGTYEQYFGPGTRLTVT.

The chain combines TRBV5-1 with TRBJ2-3, with D possibly TRBD2 on 6 matching bases. Trimming left V 5 bases short and J 6 bases short, with 16 bases between. Looked up from germline, CDR1 is SGHRS and CDR2 is YFSETQ. CDR3 length: 14 residues. The CDR3 here is CASRPRDSSDTQYF. The CDR3 DNA is TGCGCCAGCAGACCCCGGGACTCGTCGGATACGCAGTATTTT.

The rearrangement uses TRBV2 and TRBJ1-5, with TRBD1 identical over 8 bases. The germline V gene has CDR1 SNHLY and CDR2 FYNNEI. The V segment lost 5 bases and the J segment 8 bases; nucleotides outside the gene matches: 11. The CDR3 is 15 amino acids. The CDR3 loop reads CASSLGQGEGKPQHF. In DNA form, the CDR3 reads TGTGCCAGCAGTCTCGGACAGGGAGAGGGGAAGCCCCAGCATTTT.

V gene TRBV5-1 combines with J gene TRBJ2-3; 9 nucleotides line up with TRBD2. J was trimmed by 6 bases and V by 0 bases; bases with no gene match: 2. The germline CDR1 and CDR2 sequences are SGHRS and YFSETQ. The CDR3 contains 14 residues. The CDR3 bases are TGCGCCAGCAGCTTGGCGCTAGCGGGGGATACGCAGTATTTT. It codes for CASSLALAGDTQYF.

Here the CDR3 reads CATSASGAPHSYEQYF. The CDR3, as DNA: TGTGCCACCAGTGCCAGCGGGGCCCCTCACTCCTACGAGCAGTACTTC. The chain carries TRBV24-1 and TRBJ2-7, with 7 nucleotides matching TRBD2. The CDR3 has 16 residues. V was clipped by 5 bases and J by 0 bases; unmatched bases: 9. Germline CDR1 is KGHDR and CDR2 is SFDVKD.

V is TRBV19 and J is TRBJ1-1, with unresolved D. Germline loops: CDR1 LNHDA, CDR2 SQIVND (reference sequence). The CDR3 has 11 amino acids. Trimming stripped 8 bases from V and 4 bases from J, with 8 bases between. CDR3 bases: TGTGCCAGTGGAGGGTTCACTGAAGCTTTCTTT. This codes for CASGGFTEAFF.

V usage is TRBV5-8 and J usage is TRBJ2-1, with 9 bases aligning to TRBD2. The germline gives CDR1 SGHTS, CDR2 YDEGEE. Losses at the gene ends were 1 base for V and 7 bases for J; bases not matched to a gene: 12. The CDR3 has 17 residues. The CDR3 here is CASSLTGMASGENEQFF. As DNA, the CDR3 is TGTGCCAGCAGCTTGACCGGGATGGCTAGCGGGGAGAATGAGCAGTTCTTC.

The chain has TRBV6-5 and TRBJ2-5; the D gene is possibly TRBD1 (6 bases). The V end lost 6 bases, the J end lost 1 base, and 15 bases lay between the germline ends. CDR1 and CDR2 from the germline V gene are MNHEY and SVGAGI. The CDR3 has 15 residues. The DNA for the CDR3 is TGTGCCAGCAGCCTACAGGACAGCGCCCAAGAGACCCAGTACTTC. Amino acid sequence: CASSLQDSAQETQYF.

The chain has TRBV12-5 and TRBJ1-1; D is perhaps TRBD1 (5 bases). V was trimmed by 6 bases and J by 4 bases, leaving 9 bases between them. Germline lookup yields CDR1 LGHNT and CDR2 FRNRAP. The CDR3 length is 12 residues. This chain's CDR3 is CASGGTATEAFF. The CDR3 DNA reads as TGTGCTAGTGGGGGGACTGCCACTGAAGCTTTCTTT.

J is TRBJ1-5 and V is TRBV10-2; TRBD1 is a possible D gene (5 bases). The ends were cut back, 2 bases at V and 5 bases at J, with 10 bases in the middle. CDR3 length equals 14 residues. The germline V gene has CDR1 WSHSY and CDR2 SAAADI. In DNA form, the CDR3 reads TGCGCCAGCAGTGAGCGGGGGGTCGATCAGCCCCAGCATTTT. It translates to CASSERGVDQPQHF.

The rearrangement links TRBV27 to TRBJ1-1; 9 nucleotides agree with TRBD1. The CDR3 consists of 20 residues. Trimming cost V 0 bases and J 3 bases; bases outside gene matches: 17. Germline V lookup: CDR1 MNHEY, CDR2 SMNVEV (reference sequence). The CDR3 here is CASSLSPRPRQGGFDTEAFF. The CDR3 region has the DNA TGTGCCAGCAGTTTATCTCCGAGGCCGAGACAGGGGGGTTTCGACACTGAAGCTTTCTTT.

The chain employs TRBV7-8 and TRBJ1-3; a weak D match, TRBD1 (6 bases). The CDR3 has 19 residues. Germline V gene lookup returns CDR1 SGHVS and CDR2 FQNEAQ. Between the trimmed V and J ends, which lost 1 base and 4 bases, there was a span of 23 bases. CDR3 protein: CASSLEERQGSSGGNTIYF. The CDR3, as DNA: TGTGCCAGCAGCTTAGAGGAACGCCAGGGGAGTAGCGGGGGAAACACCATATATTTT.

The V gene is TRBV20-1, the J gene TRBJ2-3; D unclear. The CDR3 extends over 12 amino acids. Germline V gene data show CDR1 as DFQATT and CDR2 as SNEGSKA (reference sequence). The V gene lost 3 bases and the J gene lost 1 base, with 5 bases spanning the gap. DNA of the CDR3: TGCAGTGCTAGTCCGGGCACAGATACGCAGTATTTT. Translating it yields CSASPGTDTQYF.